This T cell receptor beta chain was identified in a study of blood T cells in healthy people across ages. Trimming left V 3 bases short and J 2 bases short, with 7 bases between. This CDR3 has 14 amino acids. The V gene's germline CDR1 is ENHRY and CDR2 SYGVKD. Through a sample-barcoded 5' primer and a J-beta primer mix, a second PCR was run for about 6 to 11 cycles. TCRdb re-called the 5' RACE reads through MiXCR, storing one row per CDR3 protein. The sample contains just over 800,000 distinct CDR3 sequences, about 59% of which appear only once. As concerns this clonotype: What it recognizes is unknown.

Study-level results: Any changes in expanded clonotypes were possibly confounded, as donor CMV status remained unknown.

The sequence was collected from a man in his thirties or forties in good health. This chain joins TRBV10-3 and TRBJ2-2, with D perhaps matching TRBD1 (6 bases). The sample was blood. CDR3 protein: CAISEQGNTGELFF. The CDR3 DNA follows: TGTGCCATCAGTGAACAGGGCAACACCGGGGAGCTGTTTTTT.